Here is one TCR beta chain with its context. Its antigen is undetermined. CD45RO-negative, CCR7-positively selected cells formed the naive CD8 fraction, excluding terminally differentiated effector memory CD45RA+ cells. This CDR3 is built from 12 residues. CDR1 MNHEY and CDR2 SVGAGI come from the germline V gene. Trimming removed 6 bases at V and 0 bases at J, with 3 bases between. The data derive from a study of shared clonotypes between healthy human individuals. Notes on the study in general: Genetic and exposure-history diversity was limited by the small donor number.

In the sorted-subset replicate PCRs, 150 to 200 ng DNA, 25,000 to 30,000 T cell genomes, was used. Methods used by the authors: Junction-only sequences without quality scores came from ImmunoSEQ, so filtering differed. Assay: immunoSEQ multiplex PCR; the TCRdb copy retains only in-frame clones and omits some. V and J calls plus clone size are reproduced from that table; the DNA served to infer D and trimming. The sample lists over 750,000 clones; 95% to 97% were seen once. This chain links TRBV6-5 with TRBJ1-3; no firm D call. Sequencing used naive CD8+ T cells sorted from blood. The sequence was obtained from a man aged 25 to 45 in good health. Here the CDR3 DNA reads TGTGCCAGCAGCCACTCTGGAAACACCATATATTTT. Protein sequence: CASSHSGNTIYF.